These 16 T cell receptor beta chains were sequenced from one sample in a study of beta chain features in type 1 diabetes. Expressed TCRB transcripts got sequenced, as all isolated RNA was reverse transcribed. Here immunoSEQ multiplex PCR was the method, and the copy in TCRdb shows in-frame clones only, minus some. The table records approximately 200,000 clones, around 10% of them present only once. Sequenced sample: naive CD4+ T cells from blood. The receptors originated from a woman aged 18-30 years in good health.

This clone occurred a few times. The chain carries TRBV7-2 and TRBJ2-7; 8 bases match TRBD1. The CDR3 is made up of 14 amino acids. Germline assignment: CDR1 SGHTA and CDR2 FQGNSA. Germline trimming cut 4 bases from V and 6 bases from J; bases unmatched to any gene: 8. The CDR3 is CASSSRTGTLEQYF. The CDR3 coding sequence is TGTGCCAGCAGCTCCCGGACAGGGACTCTCGAGCAGTACTTC.

CDR3 DNA: TGTGCCAGCAACAGAAACAGGGGGCGCGGCGAGCAGTACTTC. It translates to CASNRNRGRGEQYF. The chain has TRBV6-1 and TRBJ2-7; 9 bases map to TRBD1. This CDR3 is 14 amino acids long. Germline trimming cut 7 bases from V and 6 bases from J; bases unmatched to any gene: 10. The germline V gene has CDR1 MNHNS and CDR2 SASEGT.

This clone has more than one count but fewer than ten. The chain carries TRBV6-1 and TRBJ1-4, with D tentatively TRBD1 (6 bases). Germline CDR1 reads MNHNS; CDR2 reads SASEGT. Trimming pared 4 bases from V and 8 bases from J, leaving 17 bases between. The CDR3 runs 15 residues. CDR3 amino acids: CASSGVSSGEEKLFF. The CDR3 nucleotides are TGTGCCAGCAGTGGCGTCTCGTCAGGGGAAGAAAAACTGTTTTTT.

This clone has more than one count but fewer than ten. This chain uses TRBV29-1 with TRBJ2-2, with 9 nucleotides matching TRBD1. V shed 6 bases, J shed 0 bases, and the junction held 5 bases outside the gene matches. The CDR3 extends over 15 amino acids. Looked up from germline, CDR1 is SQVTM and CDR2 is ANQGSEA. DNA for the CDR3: TGCAGCGTCGGGGGACAGGGTTCGAACACCGGGGAGCTGTTTTTT. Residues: CSVGGQGSNTGELFF.

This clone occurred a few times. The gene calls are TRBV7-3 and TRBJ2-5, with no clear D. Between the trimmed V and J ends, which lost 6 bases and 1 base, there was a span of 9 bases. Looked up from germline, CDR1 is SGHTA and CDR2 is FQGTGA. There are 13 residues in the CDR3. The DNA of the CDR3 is TGTGCCAGCAGAGCCGCCTCCCAAGAGACCCAGTACTTC. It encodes CASRAASQETQYF. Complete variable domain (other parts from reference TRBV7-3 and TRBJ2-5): GAGVSQTPSNKVTEKGKYVELRCDPISGHTALYWYRQSLGQGPEFLIYFQGTGAADDSGLPNDRFFAVRPEGSVSTLKIQRTERGDSAVYLCASRAASQETQYFGPGTRLLVL.

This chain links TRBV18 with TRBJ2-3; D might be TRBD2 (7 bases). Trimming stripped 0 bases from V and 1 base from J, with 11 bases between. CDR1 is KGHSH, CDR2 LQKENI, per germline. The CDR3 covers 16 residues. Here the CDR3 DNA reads TGTGCCAGCTCACCACCTACGGGGGGCCGCACAGATACGCAGTATTTT. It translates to CASSPPTGGRTDTQYF.

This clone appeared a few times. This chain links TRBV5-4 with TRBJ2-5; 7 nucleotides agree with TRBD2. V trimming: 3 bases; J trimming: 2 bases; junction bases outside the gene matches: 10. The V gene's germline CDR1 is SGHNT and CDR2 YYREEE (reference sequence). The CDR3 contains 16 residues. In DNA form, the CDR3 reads TGTGCCAGCAGCTGGGATGGAGGAGCGGGGCAAGAGACCCAGTACTTC. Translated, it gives CASSWDGGAGQETQYF. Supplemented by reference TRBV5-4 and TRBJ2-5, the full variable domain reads ETGVTQSPTHLIKTRGQQVTLRCSSQSGHNTVSWYQQALGQGPQFIFQYYREEENGRGNFPPRFSGLQFPNYSSELNVNALELDDSALYLCASSWDGGAGQETQYFGPGTRLLVL.

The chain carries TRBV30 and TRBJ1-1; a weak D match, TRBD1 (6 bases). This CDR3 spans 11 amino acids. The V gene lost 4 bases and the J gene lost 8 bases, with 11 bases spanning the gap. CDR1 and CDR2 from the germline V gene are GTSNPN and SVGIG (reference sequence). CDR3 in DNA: TGTGCCTGGAAGGGGGGGGACGAAGCTTTCTTT. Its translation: CAWKGGDEAFF.

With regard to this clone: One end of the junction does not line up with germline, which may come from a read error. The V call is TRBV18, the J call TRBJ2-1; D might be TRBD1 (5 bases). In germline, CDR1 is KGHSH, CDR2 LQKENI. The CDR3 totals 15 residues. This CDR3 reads CASSGALSSYHEQFF. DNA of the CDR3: TGTGCCAGCTCAGGGGCGTTGAGCTCCTACCATGAGCAGTTCTTC.

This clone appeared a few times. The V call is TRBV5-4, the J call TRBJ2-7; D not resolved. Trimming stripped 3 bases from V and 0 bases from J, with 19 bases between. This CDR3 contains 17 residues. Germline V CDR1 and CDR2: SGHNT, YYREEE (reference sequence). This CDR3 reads CASSSRSFELSSYEQYF. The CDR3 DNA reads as TGTGCCAGCAGCTCCCGGTCGTTCGAACTATCCTCCTACGAGCAGTACTTC.

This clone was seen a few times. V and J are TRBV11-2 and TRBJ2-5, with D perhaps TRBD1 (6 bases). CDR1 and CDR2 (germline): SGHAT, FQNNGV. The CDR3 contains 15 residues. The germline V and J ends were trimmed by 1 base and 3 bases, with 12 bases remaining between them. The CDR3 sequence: CASSLVGAREETQYF. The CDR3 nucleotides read TGTGCCAGCAGCTTAGTGGGGGCTCGGGAAGAGACCCAGTACTTC.

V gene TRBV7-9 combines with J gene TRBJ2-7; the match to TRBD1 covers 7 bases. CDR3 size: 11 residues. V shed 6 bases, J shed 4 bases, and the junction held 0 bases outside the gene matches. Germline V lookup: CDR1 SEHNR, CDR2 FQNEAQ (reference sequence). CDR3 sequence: CASRTGYEQYF. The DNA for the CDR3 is TGTGCCAGCAGGACAGGGTACGAGCAGTACTTC.

Written as DNA, the CDR3 is TGCGCCAGCAGCTTGGAGGGCGGGTTCACAGATACGCAGTATTTT. Protein: CASSLEGGFTDTQYF. The chain is built from TRBV5-1 and TRBJ2-3; tentatively, D is TRBD2 (5 bases). Trimming left V 0 bases short and J 2 bases short, with 10 bases between. Germline CDR1 is SGHRS and CDR2 is YFSETQ. The CDR3 is 15 amino acids.

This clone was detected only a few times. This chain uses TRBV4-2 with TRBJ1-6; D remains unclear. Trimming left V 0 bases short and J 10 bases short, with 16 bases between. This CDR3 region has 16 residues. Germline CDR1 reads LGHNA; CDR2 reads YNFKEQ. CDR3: CASSQDQARTISPLHF. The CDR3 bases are TGTGCCAGCAGCCAAGATCAGGCCCGAACCATATCACCCCTCCACTTT.

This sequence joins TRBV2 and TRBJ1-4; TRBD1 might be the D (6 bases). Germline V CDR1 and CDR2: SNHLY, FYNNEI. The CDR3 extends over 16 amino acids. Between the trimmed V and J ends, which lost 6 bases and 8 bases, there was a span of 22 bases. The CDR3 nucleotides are TGTGCCAGCAGGGCAGGGGCCCTCGAGGGTATCGAAAAACTGTTTTTT. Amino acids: CASRAGALEGIEKLFF. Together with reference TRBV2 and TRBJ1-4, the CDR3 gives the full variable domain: EPEVTQTPSHQVTQMGQEVILRCVPISNHLYFYWYRQILGQKVEFLVSFYNNEISEKSEIFDDQFSVERPDGSNFTLKIRSTKLEDSAMYFCASRAGALEGIEKLFFGSGTQLSVL.

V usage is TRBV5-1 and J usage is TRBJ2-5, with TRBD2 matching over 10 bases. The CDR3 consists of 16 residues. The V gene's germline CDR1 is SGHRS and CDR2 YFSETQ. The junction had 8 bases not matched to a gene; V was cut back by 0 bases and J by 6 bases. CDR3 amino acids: CASSLDSSGSRQTQYF. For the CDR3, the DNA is TGCGCCAGCAGCTTGGATTCTAGCGGGAGTCGGCAGACCCAGTACTTC.